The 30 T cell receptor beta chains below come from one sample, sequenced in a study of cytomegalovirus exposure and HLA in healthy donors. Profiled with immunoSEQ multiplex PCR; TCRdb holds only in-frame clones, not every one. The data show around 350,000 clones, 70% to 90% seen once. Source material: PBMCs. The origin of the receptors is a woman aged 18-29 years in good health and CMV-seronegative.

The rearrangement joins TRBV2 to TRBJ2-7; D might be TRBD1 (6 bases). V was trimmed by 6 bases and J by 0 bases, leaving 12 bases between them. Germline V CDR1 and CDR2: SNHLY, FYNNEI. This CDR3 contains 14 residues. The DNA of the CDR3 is TGTGCCAGCAGCGGACAGCCGAGCTCCTACGAGCAGTACTTC. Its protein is CASSGQPSSYEQYF.

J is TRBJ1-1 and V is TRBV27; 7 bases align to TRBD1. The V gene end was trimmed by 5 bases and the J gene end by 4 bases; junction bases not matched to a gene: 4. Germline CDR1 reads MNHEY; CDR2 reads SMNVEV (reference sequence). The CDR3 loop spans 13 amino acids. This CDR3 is CASSLQGTTEAFF. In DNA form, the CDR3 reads TGTGCCAGCAGTCTACAGGGGACCACTGAAGCTTTCTTT.

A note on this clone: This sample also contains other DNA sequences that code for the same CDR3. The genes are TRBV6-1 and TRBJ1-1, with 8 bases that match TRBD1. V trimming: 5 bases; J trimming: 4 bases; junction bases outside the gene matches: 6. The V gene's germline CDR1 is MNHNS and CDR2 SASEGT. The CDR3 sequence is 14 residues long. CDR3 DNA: TGTGCCAGCAGTCTCGGACAGGGTGGCACTGAAGCTTTCTTT. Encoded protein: CASSLGQGGTEAFF.

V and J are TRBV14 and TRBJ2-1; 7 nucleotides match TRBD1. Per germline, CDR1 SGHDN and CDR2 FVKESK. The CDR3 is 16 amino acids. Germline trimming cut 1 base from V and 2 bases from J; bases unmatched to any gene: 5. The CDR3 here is CASSQGWDRPYNEQFF. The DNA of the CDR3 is TGTGCCAGCAGCCAAGGATGGGACAGACCCTACAATGAGCAGTTCTTC.

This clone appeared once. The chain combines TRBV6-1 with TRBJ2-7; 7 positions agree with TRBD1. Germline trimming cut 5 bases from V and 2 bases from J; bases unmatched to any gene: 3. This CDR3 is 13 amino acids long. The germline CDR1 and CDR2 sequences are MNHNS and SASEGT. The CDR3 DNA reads TGTGCCAGCAGTAGGGACAGACCCTACGAGCAGTACTTC. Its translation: CASSRDRPYEQYF.

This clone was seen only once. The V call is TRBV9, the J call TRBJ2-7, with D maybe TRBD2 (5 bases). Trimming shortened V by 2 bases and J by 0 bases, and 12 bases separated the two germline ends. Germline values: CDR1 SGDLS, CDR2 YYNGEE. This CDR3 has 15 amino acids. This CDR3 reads CASSVATGYSYEQYF. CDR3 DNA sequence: TGTGCCAGCAGCGTTGCAACGGGATACTCCTACGAGCAGTACTTC.

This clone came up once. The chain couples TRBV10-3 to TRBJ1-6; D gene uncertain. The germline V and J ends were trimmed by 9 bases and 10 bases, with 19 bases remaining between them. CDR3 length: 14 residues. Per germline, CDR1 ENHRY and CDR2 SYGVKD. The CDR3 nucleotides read TGTGCCATATCCGCAGTAGAGGCAAAGTCACCCCTCCACTTT. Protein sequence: CAISAVEAKSPLHF.

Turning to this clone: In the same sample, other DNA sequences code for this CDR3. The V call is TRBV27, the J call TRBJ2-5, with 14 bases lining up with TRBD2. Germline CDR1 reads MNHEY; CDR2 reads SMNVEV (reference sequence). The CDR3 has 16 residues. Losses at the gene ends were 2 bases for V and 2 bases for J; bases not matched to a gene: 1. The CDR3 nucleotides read TGTGCCAGCAGTTTAAGACTAGCGGGAGGGCAAGAGACCCAGTACTTC. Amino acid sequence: CASSLRLAGGQETQYF.

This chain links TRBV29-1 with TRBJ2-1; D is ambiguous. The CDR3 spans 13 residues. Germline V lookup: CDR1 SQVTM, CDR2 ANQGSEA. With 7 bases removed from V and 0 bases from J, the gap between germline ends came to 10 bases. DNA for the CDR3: TGCAGCGCCAACACCCGCTCCTACAATGAGCAGTTCTTC. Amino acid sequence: CSANTRSYNEQFF.

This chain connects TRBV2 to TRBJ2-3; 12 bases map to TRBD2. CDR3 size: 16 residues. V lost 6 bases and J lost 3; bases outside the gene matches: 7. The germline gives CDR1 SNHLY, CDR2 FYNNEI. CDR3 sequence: CASRELAGGMTDTQYF. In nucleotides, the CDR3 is TGTGCCAGCAGGGAACTAGCGGGAGGAATGACAGATACGCAGTATTTT.

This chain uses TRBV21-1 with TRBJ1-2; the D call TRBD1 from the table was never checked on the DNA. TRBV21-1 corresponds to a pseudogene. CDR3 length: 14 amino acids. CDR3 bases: TGTGCCAGCCGGACAGGGATCCCTCCTTTTAGCTACACCTTC. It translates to CASRTGIPPFSYTF.

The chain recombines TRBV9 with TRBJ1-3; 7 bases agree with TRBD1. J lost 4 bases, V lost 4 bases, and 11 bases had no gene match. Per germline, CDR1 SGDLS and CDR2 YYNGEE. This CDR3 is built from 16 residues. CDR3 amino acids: CASSPNEQGRGNTIYF. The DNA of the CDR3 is TGTGCCAGCAGCCCTAATGAACAGGGGAGAGGAAACACCATATATTTT.

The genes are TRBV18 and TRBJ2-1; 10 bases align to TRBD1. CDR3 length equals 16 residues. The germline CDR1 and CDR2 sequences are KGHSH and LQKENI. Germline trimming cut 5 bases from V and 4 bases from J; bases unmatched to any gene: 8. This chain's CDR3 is CASSSPGQGLYNEQFF. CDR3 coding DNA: TGTGCCAGCTCATCCCCGGGACAGGGGTTATACAATGAGCAGTTCTTC.

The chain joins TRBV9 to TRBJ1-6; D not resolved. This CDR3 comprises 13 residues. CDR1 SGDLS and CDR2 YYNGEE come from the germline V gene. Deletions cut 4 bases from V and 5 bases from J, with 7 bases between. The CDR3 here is CASSPSDNSPLHF. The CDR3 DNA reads TGTGCCAGCAGCCCGTCTGATAATTCACCCCTCCACTTT. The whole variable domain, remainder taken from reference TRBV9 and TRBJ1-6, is DSGVTQTPKHLITATGQRVTLRCSPRSGDLSVYWYQQSLDQGLQFLIQYYNGEERAKGNILERFSAQQFPDLHSELNLSSLELGDSALYFCASSPSDNSPLHFGNGTRLTVT.

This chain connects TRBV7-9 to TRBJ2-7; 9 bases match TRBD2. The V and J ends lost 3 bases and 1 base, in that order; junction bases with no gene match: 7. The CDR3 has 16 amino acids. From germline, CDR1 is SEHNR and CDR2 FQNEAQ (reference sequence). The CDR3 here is CASSFLSGGESYEQYF. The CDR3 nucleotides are TGTGCCAGCAGCTTCCTTAGCGGGGGCGAGTCCTACGAGCAGTACTTC.

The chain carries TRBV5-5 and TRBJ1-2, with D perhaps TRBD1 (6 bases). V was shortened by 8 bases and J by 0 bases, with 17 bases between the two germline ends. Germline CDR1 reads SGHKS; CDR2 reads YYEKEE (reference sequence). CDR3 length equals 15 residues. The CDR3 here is CASETGTSSNYGYTF. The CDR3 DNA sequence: TGTGCCAGTGAGACGGGGACAAGTTCTAACTATGGCTACACCTTC.

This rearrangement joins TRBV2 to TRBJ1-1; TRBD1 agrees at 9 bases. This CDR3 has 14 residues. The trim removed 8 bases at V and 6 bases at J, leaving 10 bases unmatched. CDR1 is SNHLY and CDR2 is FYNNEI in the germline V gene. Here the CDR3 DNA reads TGTGCCAGCCGAACCGGGACAGGGAGCCCTGAAGCTTTCTTT. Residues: CASRTGTGSPEAFF.

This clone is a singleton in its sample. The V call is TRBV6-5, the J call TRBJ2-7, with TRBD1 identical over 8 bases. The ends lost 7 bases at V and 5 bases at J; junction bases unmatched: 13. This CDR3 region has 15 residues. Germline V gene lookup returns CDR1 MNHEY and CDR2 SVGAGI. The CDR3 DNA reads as TGTGCCAGCAACGGCTTCAGGACAGGGTCCCACGAGCAGTACTTC. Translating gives CASNGFRTGSHEQYF.

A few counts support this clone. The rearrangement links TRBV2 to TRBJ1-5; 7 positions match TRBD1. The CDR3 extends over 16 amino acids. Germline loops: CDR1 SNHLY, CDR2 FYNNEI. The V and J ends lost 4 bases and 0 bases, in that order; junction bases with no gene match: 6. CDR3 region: CASSGDSYDSNQPQHF. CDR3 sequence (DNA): TGTGCCAGCAGTGGGGACAGCTACGATAGCAATCAGCCCCAGCATTTT.

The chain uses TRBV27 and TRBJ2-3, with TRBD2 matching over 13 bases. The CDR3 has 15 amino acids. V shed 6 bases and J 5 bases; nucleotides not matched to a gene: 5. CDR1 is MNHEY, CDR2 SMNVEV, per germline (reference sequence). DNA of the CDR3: TGTGCCAGCAGCCTACTAGCGGGAGGGGAAGATACGCAGTATTTT. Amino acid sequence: CASSLLAGGEDTQYF.

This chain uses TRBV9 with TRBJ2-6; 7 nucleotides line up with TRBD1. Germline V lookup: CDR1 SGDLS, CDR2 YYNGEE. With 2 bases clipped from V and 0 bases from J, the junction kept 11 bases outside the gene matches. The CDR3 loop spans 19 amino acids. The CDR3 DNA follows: TGTGCCAGCAGCGTGATAGAAGGACAGGTTTACTCTGGGGCCAACGTCCTGACTTTC. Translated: CASSVIEGQVYSGANVLTF.

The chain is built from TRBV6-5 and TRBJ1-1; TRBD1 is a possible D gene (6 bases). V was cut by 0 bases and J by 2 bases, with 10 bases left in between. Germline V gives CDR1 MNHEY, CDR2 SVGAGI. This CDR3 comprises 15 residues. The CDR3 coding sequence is TGTGCCAGCAGTTACTCGCAGGGGATTAACACTGAAGCTTTCTTT. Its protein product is CASSYSQGINTEAFF.

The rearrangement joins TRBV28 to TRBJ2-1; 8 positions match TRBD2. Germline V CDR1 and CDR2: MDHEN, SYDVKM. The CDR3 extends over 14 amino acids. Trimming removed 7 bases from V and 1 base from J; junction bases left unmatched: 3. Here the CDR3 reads CASTKRESYNEQFF. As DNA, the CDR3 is TGTGCCAGCACGAAGCGGGAGTCCTACAATGAGCAGTTCTTC.

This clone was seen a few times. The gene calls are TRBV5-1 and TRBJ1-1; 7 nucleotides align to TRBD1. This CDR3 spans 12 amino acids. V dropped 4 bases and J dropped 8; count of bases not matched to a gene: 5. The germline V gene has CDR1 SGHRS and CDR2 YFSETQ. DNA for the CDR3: TGCGCCAGCAGCCCCGGGACAGTAGAAGCTTTCTTT. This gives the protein CASSPGTVEAFF. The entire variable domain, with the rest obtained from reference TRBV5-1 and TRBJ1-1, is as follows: KAGVTQTPRYLIKTRGQQVTLSCSPISGHRSVSWYQQTPGQGLQFLFEYFSETQRNKGNFPGRFSGRQFSNSRSEMNVSTLELGDSALYLCASSPGTVEAFFGQGTRLTVV.

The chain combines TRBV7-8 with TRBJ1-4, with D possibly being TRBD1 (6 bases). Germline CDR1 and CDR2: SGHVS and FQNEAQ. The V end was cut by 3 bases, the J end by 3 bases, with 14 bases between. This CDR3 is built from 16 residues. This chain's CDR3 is CASSFYGGRANEKLFF. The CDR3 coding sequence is TGTGCCAGCAGCTTTTATGGGGGCAGGGCTAATGAAAAACTGTTTTTT.

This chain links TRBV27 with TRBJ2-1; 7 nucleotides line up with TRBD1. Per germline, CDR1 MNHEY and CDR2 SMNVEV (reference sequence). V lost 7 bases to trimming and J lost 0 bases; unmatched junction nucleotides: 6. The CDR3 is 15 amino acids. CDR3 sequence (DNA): TGTGCCAGCACCATACGGACAGGCTCCTACAATGAGCAGTTCTTC. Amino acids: CASTIRTGSYNEQFF.

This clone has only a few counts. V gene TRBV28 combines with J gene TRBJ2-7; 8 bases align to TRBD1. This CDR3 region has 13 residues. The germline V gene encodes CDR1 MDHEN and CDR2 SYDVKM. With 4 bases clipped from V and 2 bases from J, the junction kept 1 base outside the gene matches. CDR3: CASSWTGPYEQYF. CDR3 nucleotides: TGTGCCAGCAGTTGGACAGGGCCCTACGAGCAGTACTTC.

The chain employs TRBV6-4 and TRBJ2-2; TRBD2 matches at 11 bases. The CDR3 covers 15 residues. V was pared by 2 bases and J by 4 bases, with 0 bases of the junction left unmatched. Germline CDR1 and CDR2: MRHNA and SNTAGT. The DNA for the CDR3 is TGTGCCAGCAGTGACCTAGCGGGGGGCACCGGGGAGCTGTTTTTT. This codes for CASSDLAGGTGELFF.

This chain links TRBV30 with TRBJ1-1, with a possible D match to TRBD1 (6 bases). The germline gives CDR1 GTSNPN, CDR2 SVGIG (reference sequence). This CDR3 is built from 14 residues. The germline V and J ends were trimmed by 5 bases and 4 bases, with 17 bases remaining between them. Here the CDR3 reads CAWRNRGAITEAFF. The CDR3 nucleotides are TGTGCCTGGCGTAACCGGGGGGCGATCACTGAAGCTTTCTTT.

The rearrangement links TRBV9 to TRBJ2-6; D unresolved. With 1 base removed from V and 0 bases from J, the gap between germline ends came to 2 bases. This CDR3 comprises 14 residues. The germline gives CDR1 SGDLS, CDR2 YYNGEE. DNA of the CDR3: TGTGCCAGCAGCGTATACTCTGGGGCCAACGTCCTGACTTTC. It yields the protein CASSVYSGANVLTF.